Listed here are 19 T cell receptor beta chains from one sample, sequenced in a study of T cell repertoires in cytomegalovirus infection. TCRdb redid the calling of the reads with MiXCR, one entry per CDR3 protein. Here the sample spans hundreds of thousands of distinct CDR3 sequences, approximately 24% being singletons. The specimen sequenced was CD8+ T cells from PBMCs. The receptors were gathered from a human donor in good health (CMV status not recorded). Some clones in this sample may be carry-over from other donors' samples.

V gene TRBV23-1 combines with J gene TRBJ2-7; D tentatively reads TRBD1 or TRBD2 (5 bases each). Being an ORF, TRBV23-1 has a function that is uncertain. The CDR3 covers 13 residues. V was pared by 7 bases and J by 5 bases, with 15 bases between. CDR3 nucleotides: TGCGCCAGCATTTCCTCCGGGACCCACGAGCAGTACGTC. Amino acids: CASISSGTHEQYV.

This chain connects TRBV20-1 to TRBJ2-2; the match to TRBD2 covers 12 bases. Germline loops: CDR1 DFQATT, CDR2 SNEGSKA (reference sequence). The CDR3 spans 13 residues. The V segment lost 5 bases and the J segment 6 bases; nucleotides outside the gene matches: 1. The CDR3 here is CSASSGGAGELFF. CDR3 bases: TGCAGTGCTTCTAGCGGGGGGGCCGGGGAGCTGTTTTTT.

In this sample, this clonotype turned up a few times. This chain uses TRBV20-1 with TRBJ1-2; D gene uncertain. Germline CDR1 DFQATT, CDR2 SNEGSKA (reference sequence). Trimming removed 3 bases from V and 5 bases from J, with 25 bases in between. This CDR3 spans 17 amino acids. This chain's CDR3 is CSARFIGEEVNPYGYTF. The DNA of the CDR3 is TGCAGTGCTAGGTTCATTGGGGAGGAGGTTAACCCTTATGGCTACACCTTC.

The chain uses TRBV20-1 and TRBJ2-1; D is perhaps TRBD1 or TRBD2 (5 bases each). Germline values: CDR1 DFQATT, CDR2 SNEGSKA (reference sequence). V shed 0 bases and J shed 2 bases, with 20 bases lying between them. There are 18 residues in the CDR3. The CDR3 region is CSARDNLVGTHAYNEQFF. The DNA of the CDR3 is TGCAGTGCTAGAGATAACCTAGTAGGGACCCATGCCTACAATGAGCAGTTCTTC.

The chain couples TRBV7-9 to TRBJ2-5, with D possibly called TRBD1 or TRBD2 (5 bases each). CDR1 is SEHNR, CDR2 FQNEAQ, per germline (reference sequence). V shed 5 bases and J shed 3 bases, with 22 bases lying between them. The CDR3 runs 17 residues. CDR3 sequence (DNA): TGTGCCAGCAGCCCACCCCTACCCGGGACGATCAAAGAGACCCAGTACTTC. Translation gives CASSPPLPGTIKETQYF.

Only one count was recorded for this clonotype. CDR3 nucleotides: TGCAGTGCGAAGGGCTCCGGGGAGCTGTTTTTT. Translated: CSAKGSGELFF. V usage is TRBV20-1 and J usage is TRBJ2-2; D ambiguous. V gave up 6 bases and J gave up 6 bases, with 8 bases separating them. In germline, CDR1 is DFQATT, CDR2 SNEGSKA (reference sequence). The length of the CDR3 is 11 residues.

Ten or more counts support this clonotype. CDR3 sequence reads: CASSSSGTGTQETQYF. The CDR3 DNA reads TGTGCCAGCAGCTCTTCCGGGACAGGGACCCAAGAGACCCAGTACTTC. The J gene is TRBJ2-5, the V gene TRBV12-3 or TRBV12-4; 9 bases line up with TRBD1. The length of the CDR3 is 16 residues. V trimming: 6 bases; J trimming: 1 base; junction bases outside the gene matches: 9.

This clonotype has ten or more counts. The rearrangement links TRBV7-2 to TRBJ1-5; no definite D call. Trimming stripped 1 base from V and 5 bases from J, with 21 bases between. From germline, CDR1 is SGHTA and CDR2 FQGNSA. This CDR3 has 18 amino acids. CDR3 loop: CASSLVLGEYREDQPQHF. The CDR3 DNA reads TGTGCCAGCAGCTTAGTATTGGGAGAGTACCGCGAAGATCAGCCCCAGCATTTT. The full variable domain, rest sourced from reference TRBV7-2 and TRBJ1-5, is GAGVSQSPSNKVTEKGKDVELRCDPISGHTALYWYRQSLGQGLEFLIYFQGNSAPDKSGLPSDRFSAERTGGSVSTLTIQRTQQEDSAVYLCASSLVLGEYREDQPQHFGDGTRLSIL.

The chain uses TRBV4-3 and TRBJ1-1; the D is unclear. CDR1 and CDR2 (germline): LGHNA, YSLEER. There are 15 residues in the CDR3. V gave up 5 bases and J gave up 2 bases, with 15 bases separating them. The CDR3 here is CASSNYGLGNTEAFF. In nucleotides, the CDR3 is TGCGCCAGCAGCAATTACGGACTCGGTAACACTGAAGCTTTCTTT.

This clonotype has a handful of counts. This sequence joins TRBV20-1 and TRBJ2-2; 9 bases match TRBD1. Germline V gives CDR1 DFQATT, CDR2 SNEGSKA (reference sequence). The CDR3 totals 19 residues. Trimming took 0 bases from V and 4 from J; bases not matched to a gene: 15. The CDR3 nucleotides read TGCAGTGCTAGAGATGGGAGGAAAAACAGGGGGCAGGTCACCGGGGAGCTGTTTTTT. Translating gives CSARDGRKNRGQVTGELFF.

At least ten counts were recorded for this clonotype. This rearrangement joins TRBV6-2 or TRBV6-3 to TRBJ1-2, with D unresolved. CDR3 length: 15 residues. Germline assignment: CDR1 MNHEY and CDR2 SVGEGT. With 10 bases removed from V and 7 bases from J, the gap between germline ends came to 25 bases. In DNA, the CDR3 is TGTGCCACCTCGGACCTAGACAACAGCTATTCTGGCTACACCTTC. It codes for CATSDLDNSYSGYTF.

The chain carries TRBV20-1 and TRBJ1-6; TRBD1 matches at 7 bases. The V segment lost 5 bases and the J segment 10 bases; nucleotides outside the gene matches: 11. This CDR3 region has 14 residues. CDR1 DFQATT and CDR2 SNEGSKA come from the germline V gene (reference sequence). CDR3 bases: TGCAGTGCTGATCAAAACACAGGGGAATCACCCCTCCACTTT. Translated: CSADQNTGESPLHF.

The gene calls are TRBV6-2 or TRBV6-3 and TRBJ2-3; 10 bases are shared with TRBD1. The junction had 1 base not matched to a gene; V was cut back by 0 bases and J by 4 bases. The CDR3 spans 15 residues. Germline values: CDR1 MNHEY, CDR2 SVGEGT. The CDR3 region has the DNA TGTGCCAGCAGTTACTCGGGACAGGGGCCAGATACGCAGTATTTT. Its protein product is CASSYSGQGPDTQYF.

The chain employs TRBV4-3 and TRBJ1-1, with a tentative D call TRBD1 (5 bases). The CDR3 extends over 19 amino acids. V was pared by 0 bases and J by 11 bases, with 31 bases between. Germline CDR1 reads LGHNA; CDR2 reads YSLEER. CDR3: CASSQDLGARTGTGAGAFF. CDR3 sequence (DNA): TGCGCCAGCAGCCAAGATCTGGGCGCACGGACGGGGACTGGGGCTGGGGCTTTCTTT.

There are many counts of this clonotype. V gene TRBV12-3 or TRBV12-4 combines with J gene TRBJ1-5; D is unclear. V lost 7 bases, J lost 1 base, and 11 bases lay in between. This CDR3 spans 14 amino acids. The CDR3: CASTDSGSNQPQHF. The CDR3 bases are TGTGCCAGCACCGATTCGGGGAGCAATCAGCCCCAGCATTTT.

This clonotype showed up just a few times. The V gene is TRBV10-3, the J gene TRBJ2-2, with 9 nucleotides matching TRBD1. The CDR3 length is 15 residues. Losses at the gene ends were 6 bases for V and 5 bases for J; bases not matched to a gene: 7. Per germline, CDR1 ENHRY and CDR2 SYGVKD. The CDR3 DNA reads as TGTGCCATCAGAATGACAGGGGGATCGACCGGGGAGCTGTTTTTT. This codes for CAIRMTGGSTGELFF.

The sample holds a few counts of this clonotype. The chain employs TRBV6-2 or TRBV6-3 and TRBJ1-5; D remains unclear. The CDR3 loop spans 15 amino acids. V shed 0 bases and J shed 0 bases, with 6 bases lying between them. Germline V CDR1 and CDR2: MNHEY, SVGEGT. The CDR3 loop reads CASSYSGSSNQPQHF. CDR3 bases: TGTGCCAGCAGTTACTCCGGAAGTAGCAATCAGCCCCAGCATTTT.

The rearrangement links TRBV29-1 to TRBJ2-1, with D unclear. CDR1 is SQVTM, CDR2 ANQGSEA, per germline. The CDR3 is 14 residues long. Trimming removed 5 bases from V and 3 bases from J, with 14 bases in between. CDR3 amino acids: CSVSDRNLYNEQFF. The CDR3 DNA sequence: TGCAGCGTTTCCGACCGTAACCTCTACAATGAGCAGTTCTTC.

The genes are TRBV29-1 and TRBJ2-1, with 11 bases lining up with TRBD2. CDR1 is SQVTM, CDR2 ANQGSEA, per germline. This CDR3 spans 15 amino acids. V shed 3 bases and J 9 bases; nucleotides not matched to a gene: 10. The CDR3, as DNA: TGCAGCGTTGAGACACTAGCGGGGGCCTCGTGTGAGCAGTTCTTC. This encodes CSVETLAGASCEQFF.